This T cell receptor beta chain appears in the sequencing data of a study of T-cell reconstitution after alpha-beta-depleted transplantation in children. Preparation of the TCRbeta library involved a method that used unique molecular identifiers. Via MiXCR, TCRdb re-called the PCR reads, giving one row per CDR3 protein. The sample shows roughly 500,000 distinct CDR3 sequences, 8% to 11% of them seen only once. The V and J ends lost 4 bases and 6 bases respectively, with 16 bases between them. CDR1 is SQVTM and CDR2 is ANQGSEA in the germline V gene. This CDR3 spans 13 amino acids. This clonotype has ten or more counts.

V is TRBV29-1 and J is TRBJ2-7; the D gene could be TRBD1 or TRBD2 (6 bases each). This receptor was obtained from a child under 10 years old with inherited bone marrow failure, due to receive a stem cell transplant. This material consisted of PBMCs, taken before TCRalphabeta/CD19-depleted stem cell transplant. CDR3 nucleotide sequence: TGCAGCGTTGGTGGAGGGGGGTTAGTCGAGCAGTACTTC. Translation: CSVGGGGLVEQYF.